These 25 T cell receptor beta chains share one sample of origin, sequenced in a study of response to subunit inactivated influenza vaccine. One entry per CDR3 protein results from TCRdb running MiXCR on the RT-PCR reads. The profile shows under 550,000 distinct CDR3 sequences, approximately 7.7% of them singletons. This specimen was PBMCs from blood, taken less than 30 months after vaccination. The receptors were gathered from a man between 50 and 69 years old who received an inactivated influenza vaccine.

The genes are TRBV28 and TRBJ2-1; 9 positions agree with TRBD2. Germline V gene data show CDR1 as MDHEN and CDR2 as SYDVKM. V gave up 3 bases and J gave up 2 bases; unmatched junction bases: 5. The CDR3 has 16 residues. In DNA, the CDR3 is TGTGCCAGCAGTTTCCTAGCGGGGAGAACCTACAATGAGCAGTTCTTC. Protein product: CASSFLAGRTYNEQFF.

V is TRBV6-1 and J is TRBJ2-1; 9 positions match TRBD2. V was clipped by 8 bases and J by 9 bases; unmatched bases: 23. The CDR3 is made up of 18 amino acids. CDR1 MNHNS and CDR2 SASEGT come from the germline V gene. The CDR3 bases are TGTGCCAGCTCAAGGGCGGGGGGGCTCTTGTTGTTCGTCCCTGAGCAGTTCTTC. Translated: CASSRAGGLLLFVPEQFF.

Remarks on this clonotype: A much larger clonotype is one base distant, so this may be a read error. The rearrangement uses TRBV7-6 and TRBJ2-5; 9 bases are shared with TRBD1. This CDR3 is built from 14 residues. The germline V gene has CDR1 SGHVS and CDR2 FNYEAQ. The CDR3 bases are TGTACCAGCAGCTCGGGGACAGGGATAGAGACCCAGTACTTC. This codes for CTSSSGTGIETQYF.

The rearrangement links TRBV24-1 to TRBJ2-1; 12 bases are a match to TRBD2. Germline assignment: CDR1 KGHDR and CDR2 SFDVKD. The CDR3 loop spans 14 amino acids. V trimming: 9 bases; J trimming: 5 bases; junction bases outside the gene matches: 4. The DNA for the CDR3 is TGTGCCACCCGGGCTAGCGGGAGGGACAATGAGCAGTTCTTC. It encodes CATRASGRDNEQFF.

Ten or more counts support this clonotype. In DNA form, the CDR3 reads TGTGCCATCAGTGAGTCTGGGGACAGGAGACCGTCCACCGGGGAGCTGTTTTTT. This encodes CAISESGDRRPSTGELFF. V usage is TRBV10-3 and J usage is TRBJ2-2, with 8 bases aligning to TRBD1. The CDR3 totals 18 residues. The ends lost 0 bases at V and 4 bases at J; junction bases unmatched: 10. The germline V gene has CDR1 ENHRY and CDR2 SYGVKD.

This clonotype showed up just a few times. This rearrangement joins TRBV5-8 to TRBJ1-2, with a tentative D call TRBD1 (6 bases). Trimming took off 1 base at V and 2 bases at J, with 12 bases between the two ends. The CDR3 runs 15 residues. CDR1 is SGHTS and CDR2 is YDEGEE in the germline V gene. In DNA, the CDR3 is TGTGCCAGCAGCTTGAGAGGGGGACTCAACTATGGCTACACCTTC. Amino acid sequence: CASSLRGGLNYGYTF.

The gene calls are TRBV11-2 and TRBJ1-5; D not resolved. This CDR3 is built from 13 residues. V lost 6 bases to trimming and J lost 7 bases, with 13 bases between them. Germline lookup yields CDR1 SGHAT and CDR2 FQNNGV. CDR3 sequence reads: CASSKGLGQPQHF. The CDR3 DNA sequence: TGTGCCAGCAGTAAAGGTCTGGGCCAGCCCCAGCATTTT.

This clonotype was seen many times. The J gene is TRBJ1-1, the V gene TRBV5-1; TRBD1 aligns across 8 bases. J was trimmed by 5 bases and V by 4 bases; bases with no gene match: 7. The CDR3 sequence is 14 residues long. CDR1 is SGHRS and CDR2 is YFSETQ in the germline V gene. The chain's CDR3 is CASSLTGGRTEAFF. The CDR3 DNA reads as TGCGCCAGCAGCCTAACAGGGGGGAGGACTGAAGCTTTCTTT.

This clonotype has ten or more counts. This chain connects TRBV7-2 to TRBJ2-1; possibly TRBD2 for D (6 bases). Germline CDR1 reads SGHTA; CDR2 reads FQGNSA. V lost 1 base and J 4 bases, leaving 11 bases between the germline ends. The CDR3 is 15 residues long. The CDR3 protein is CASSLDGRGYNEQFF. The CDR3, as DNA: TGTGCCAGCAGCTTAGACGGGAGAGGATACAATGAGCAGTTCTTC.

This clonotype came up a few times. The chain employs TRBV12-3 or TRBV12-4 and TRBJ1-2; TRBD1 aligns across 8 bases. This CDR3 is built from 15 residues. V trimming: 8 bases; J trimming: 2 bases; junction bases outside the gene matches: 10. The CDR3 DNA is TGTGCCAGCTCAACGCGGGCAGGGGGCAACTATGGCTACACCTTC. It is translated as CASSTRAGGNYGYTF.

The CDR3, as DNA: TGTGCCTGGAGGGAATCAGGGTCTAACTCCTACGAGCAGTACTTC. The encoded protein is CAWRESGSNSYEQYF. This chain uses TRBV30 with TRBJ2-7; perhaps TRBD1 as D (5 bases). CDR3 length: 15 amino acids. Germline-derived CDR1 and CDR2 are GTSNPN and SVGIG (reference sequence). V lost 3 bases to trimming and J lost 0 bases, with 15 bases between them.

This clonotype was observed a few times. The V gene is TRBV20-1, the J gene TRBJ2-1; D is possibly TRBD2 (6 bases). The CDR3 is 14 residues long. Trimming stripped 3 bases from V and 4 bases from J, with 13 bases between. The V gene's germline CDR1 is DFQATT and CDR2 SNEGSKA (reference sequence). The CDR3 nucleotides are TGCAGTGCTAGTTTCGGGACTGGTTACAATGAGCAGTTCTTC. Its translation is CSASFGTGYNEQFF.

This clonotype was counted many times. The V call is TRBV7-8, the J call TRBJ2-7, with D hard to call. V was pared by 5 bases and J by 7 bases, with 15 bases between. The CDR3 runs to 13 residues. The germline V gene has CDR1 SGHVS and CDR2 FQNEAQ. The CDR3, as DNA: TGTGCCAGCAGCCAATATTATCTTTCGGAGCAGTACTTC. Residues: CASSQYYLSEQYF.

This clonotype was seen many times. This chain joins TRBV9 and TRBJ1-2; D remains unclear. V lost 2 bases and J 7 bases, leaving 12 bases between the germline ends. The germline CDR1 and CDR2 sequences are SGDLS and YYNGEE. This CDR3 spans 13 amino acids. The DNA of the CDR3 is TGTGCCAGCAGCGTTTCGGGTTTCAGTGGCTACACCTTC. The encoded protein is CASSVSGFSGYTF.

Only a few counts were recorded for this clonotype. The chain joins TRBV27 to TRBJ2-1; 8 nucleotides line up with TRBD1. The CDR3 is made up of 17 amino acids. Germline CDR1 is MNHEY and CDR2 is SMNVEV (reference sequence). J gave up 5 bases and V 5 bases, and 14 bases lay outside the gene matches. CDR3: CASSTRTGHFRNNEQFF. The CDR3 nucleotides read TGTGCCAGCAGTACACGGACAGGGCATTTTAGAAACAATGAGCAGTTCTTC.

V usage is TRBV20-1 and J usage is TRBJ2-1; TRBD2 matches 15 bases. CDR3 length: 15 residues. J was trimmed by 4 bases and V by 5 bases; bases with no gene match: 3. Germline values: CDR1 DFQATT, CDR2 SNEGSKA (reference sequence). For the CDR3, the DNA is TGCAGTGCTCCCGGGACTAGCGGGAGGTACAATGAGCAGTTCTTC. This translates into CSAPGTSGRYNEQFF.

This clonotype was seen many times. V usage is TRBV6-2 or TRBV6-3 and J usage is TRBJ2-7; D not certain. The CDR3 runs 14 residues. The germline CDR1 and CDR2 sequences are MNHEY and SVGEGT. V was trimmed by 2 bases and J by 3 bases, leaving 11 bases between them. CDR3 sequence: CASSYPPISYEQYF. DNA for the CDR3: TGTGCCAGCAGTTACCCGCCTATAAGCTACGAGCAGTACTTC.

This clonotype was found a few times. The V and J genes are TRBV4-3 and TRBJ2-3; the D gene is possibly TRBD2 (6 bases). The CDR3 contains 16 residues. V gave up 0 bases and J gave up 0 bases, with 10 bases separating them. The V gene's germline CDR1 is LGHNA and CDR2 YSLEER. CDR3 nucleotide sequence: TGCGCCAGCAGCCAAGAAGCCGGGACTAGCACAGATACGCAGTATTTT. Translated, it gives CASSQEAGTSTDTQYF.

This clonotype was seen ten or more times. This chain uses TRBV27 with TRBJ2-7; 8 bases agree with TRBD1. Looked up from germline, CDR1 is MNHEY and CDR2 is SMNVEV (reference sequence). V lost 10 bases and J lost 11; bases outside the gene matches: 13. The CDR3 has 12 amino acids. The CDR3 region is CATLRTGGKEYF. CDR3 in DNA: TGTGCCACCCTCCGAACAGGGGGAAAAGAGTACTTC.

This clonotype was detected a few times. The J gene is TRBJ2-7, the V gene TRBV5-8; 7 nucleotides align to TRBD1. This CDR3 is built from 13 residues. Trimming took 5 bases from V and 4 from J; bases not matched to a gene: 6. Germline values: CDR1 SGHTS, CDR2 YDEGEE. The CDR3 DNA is TGTGCCAGCAGGGAGACAGGGTCGTACGAGCAGTACTTC. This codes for CASRETGSYEQYF.

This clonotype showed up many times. The CDR3 protein is CASSLGHDETQYF. The CDR3 DNA follows: TGTGCCAGCAGCTTAGGGCATGACGAGACCCAGTACTTC. The chain is built from TRBV7-3 and TRBJ2-5; D call uncertain. Germline V gene lookup returns CDR1 SGHTA and CDR2 FQGTGA. Deletions cut 2 bases from V and 5 bases from J, with 9 bases between. CDR3 size: 13 residues.

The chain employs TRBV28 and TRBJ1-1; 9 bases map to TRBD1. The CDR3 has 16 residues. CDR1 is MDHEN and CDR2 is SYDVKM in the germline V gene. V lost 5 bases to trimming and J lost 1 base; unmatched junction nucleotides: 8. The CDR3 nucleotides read TGTGCCAGCAGTCCGCTGGACAGGGGAGGGAACACTGAAGCTTTCTTT. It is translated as CASSPLDRGGNTEAFF.

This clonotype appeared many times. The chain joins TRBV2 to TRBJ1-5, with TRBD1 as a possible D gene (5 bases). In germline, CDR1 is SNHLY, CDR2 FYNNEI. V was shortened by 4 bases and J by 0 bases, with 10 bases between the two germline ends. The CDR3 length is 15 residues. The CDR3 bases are TGTGCCAGCAGTGTAGGCGGGGGTAGCAATCAGCCCCAGCATTTT. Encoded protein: CASSVGGGSNQPQHF.

For the CDR3, the DNA is TGTGCCAGCAGCTTAGCGCGTTTCGGGGGGCCTGATACGCAGTATTTT. It is translated as CASSLARFGGPDTQYF. The V gene is TRBV7-8, the J gene TRBJ2-3, with D perhaps TRBD2 (7 bases). From germline, CDR1 is SGHVS and CDR2 FQNEAQ. The germline V and J ends were trimmed by 0 bases and 6 bases, with 16 bases remaining between them. This CDR3 region has 16 residues.

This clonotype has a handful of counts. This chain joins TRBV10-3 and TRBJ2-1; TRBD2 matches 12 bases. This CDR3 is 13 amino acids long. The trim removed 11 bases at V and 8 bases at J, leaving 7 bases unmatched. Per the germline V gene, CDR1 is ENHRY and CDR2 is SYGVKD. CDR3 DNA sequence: TGTGCCGCTAGCGGGAGGGCCGGGTATGAGCAGTTCTTC. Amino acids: CAASGRAGYEQFF.